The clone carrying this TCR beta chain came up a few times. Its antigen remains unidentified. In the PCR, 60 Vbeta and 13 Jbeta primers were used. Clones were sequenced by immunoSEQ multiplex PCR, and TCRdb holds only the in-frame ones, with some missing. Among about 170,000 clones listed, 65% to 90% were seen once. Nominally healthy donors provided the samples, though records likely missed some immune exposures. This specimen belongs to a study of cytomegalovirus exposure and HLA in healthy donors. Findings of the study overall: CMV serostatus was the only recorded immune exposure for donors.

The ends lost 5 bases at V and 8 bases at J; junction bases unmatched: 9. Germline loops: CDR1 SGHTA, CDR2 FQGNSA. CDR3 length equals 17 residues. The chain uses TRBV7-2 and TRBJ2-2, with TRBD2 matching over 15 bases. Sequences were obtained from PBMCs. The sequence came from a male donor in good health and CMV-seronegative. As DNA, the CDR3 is TGTGCCAGCAGCCTCGGGACTAGCGGGGGGATTTTGGGGGAGCTGTTTTTT. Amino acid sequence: CASSLGTSGGILGELFF.